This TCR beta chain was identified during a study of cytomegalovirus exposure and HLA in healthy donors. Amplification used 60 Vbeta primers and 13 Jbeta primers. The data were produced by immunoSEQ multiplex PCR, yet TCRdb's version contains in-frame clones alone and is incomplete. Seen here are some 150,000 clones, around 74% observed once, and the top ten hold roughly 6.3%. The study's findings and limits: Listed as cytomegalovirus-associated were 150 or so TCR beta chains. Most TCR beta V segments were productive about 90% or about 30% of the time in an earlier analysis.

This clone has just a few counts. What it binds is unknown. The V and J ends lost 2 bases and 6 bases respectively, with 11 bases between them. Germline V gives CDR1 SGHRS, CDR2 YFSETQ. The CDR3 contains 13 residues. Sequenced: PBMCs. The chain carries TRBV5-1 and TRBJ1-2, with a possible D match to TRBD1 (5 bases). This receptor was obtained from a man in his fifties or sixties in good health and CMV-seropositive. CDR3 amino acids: CASSFGTSNGYTF. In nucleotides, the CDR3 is TGCGCCAGCAGCTTCGGGACTTCTAATGGCTACACCTTC.